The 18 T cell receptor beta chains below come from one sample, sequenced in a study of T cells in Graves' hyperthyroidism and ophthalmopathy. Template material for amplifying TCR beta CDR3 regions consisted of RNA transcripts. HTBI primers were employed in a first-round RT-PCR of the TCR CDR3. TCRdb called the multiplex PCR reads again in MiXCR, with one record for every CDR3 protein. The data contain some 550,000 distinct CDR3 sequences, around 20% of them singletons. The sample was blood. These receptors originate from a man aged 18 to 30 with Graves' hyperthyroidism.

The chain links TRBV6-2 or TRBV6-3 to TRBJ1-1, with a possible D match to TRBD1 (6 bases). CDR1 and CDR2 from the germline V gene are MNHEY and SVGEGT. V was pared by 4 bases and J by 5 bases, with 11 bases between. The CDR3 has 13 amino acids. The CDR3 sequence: CASSLQGWTEAFF. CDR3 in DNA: TGTGCCAGCAGTTTACAGGGTTGGACTGAAGCTTTCTTT.

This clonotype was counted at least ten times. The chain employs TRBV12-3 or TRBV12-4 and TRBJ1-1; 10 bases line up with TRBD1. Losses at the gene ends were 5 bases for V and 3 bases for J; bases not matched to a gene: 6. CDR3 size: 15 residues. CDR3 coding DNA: TGTGCCAGCAGTGGGACAGGGGACTACTACACTGAAGCTTTCTTT. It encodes CASSGTGDYYTEAFF.

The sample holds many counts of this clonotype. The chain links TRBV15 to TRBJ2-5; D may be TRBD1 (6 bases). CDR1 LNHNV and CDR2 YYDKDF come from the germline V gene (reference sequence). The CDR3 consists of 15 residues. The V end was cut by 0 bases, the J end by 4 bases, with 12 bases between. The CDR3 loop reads CATSRDSAGAETQYF. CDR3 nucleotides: TGTGCCACCAGCAGAGATTCGGCAGGGGCAGAGACCCAGTACTTC.

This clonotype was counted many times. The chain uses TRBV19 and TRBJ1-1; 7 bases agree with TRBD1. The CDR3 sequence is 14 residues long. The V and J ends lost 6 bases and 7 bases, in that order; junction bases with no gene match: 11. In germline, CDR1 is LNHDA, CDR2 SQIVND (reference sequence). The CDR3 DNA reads TGTGCCAGTAGCGATGGAGGGGGCAGTGGTGAAGCTTTCTTT. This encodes CASSDGGGSGEAFF.

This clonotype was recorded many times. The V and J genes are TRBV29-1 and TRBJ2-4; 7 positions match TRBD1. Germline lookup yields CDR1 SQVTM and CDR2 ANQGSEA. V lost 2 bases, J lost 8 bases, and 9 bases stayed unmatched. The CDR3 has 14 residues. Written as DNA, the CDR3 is TGCAGCGTTGAAACCGGGACAGAGCTACACATTCAGTACTTC. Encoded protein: CSVETGTELHIQYF. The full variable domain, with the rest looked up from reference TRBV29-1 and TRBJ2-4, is SAVISQKPSRDICQRGTSLTIQCQVDSQVTMMFWYRQQPGQSLTLIATANQGSEATYESGFVIDKFPISRPNLTFSTLTVSNMSPEDSSIYLCSVETGTELHIQYFGAGTRLSVL.

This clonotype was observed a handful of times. CDR3 bases: TGTGCCACCCGCGCAGGGCGGAAAAACATTCAGTACTTC. Its translation is CATRAGRKNIQYF. This rearrangement joins TRBV24-1 to TRBJ2-4; a possible D gene is TRBD1 (5 bases). Germline loops: CDR1 KGHDR, CDR2 SFDVKD. The CDR3 spans 13 residues. V gave up 9 bases and J gave up 4 bases, with 12 bases separating them.

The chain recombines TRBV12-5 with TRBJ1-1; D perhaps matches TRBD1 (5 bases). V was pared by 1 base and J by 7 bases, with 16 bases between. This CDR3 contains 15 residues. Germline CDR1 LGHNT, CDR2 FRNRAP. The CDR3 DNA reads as TGTGCTAGTGGTTTGGCGGGACCCCGAACAAATGAAGCTTTCTTT. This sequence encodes CASGLAGPRTNEAFF.

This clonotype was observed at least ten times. The CDR3 loop is CASSPPGAGGYTF. For the CDR3, the DNA is TGTGCCTCCTCCCCCCCGGGGGCCGGTGGCTACACCTTC. This rearrangement joins TRBV30 to TRBJ1-2; D is possibly TRBD1 (6 bases). The V gene lost 7 bases and the J gene lost 7 bases, with 19 bases spanning the gap. Per germline, CDR1 GTSNPN and CDR2 SVGIG (reference sequence). The CDR3 loop spans 13 amino acids.

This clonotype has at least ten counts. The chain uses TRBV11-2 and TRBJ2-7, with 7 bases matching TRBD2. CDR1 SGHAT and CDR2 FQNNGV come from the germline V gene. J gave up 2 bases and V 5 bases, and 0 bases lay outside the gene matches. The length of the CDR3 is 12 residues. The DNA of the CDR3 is TGTGCCAGCAGCGCGGGAGCCTACGAGCAGTACTTC. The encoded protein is CASSAGAYEQYF. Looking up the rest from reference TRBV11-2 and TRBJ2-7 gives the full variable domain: EAGVAQSPRYKIIEKRQSVAFWCNPISGHATLYWYQQILGQGPKLLIQFQNNGVVDDSQLPKDRFSAERLKGVDSTLKIQPAKLEDSAVYLCASSAGAYEQYFGPGTRLTVT.

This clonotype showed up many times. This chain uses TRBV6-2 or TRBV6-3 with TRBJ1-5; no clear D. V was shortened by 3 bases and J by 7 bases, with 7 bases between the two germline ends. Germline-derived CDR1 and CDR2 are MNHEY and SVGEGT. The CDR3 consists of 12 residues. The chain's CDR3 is CASSYGSQPQHF. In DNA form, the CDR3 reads TGTGCCAGCAGTTATGGAAGCCAGCCCCAGCATTTT.

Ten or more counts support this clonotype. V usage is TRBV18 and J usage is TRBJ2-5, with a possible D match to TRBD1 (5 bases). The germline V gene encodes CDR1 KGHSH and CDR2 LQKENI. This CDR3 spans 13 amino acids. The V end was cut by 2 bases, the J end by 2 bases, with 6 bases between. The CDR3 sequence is CASSPRTQETQYF. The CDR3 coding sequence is TGTGCCAGCTCACCAAGGACACAAGAGACCCAGTACTTC.

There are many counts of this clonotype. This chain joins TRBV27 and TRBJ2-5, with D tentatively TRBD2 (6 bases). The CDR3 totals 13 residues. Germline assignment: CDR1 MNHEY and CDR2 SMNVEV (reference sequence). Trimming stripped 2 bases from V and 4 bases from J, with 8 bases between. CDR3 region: CASSLMEGETQYF. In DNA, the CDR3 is TGTGCCAGCAGTTTAATGGAGGGAGAGACCCAGTACTTC.

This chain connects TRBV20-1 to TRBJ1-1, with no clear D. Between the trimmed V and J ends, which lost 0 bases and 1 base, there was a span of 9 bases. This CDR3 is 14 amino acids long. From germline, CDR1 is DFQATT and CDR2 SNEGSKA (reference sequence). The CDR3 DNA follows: TGCAGTGCTAGAGATCTAGGACCGAACACTGAAGCTTTCTTT. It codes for CSARDLGPNTEAFF.

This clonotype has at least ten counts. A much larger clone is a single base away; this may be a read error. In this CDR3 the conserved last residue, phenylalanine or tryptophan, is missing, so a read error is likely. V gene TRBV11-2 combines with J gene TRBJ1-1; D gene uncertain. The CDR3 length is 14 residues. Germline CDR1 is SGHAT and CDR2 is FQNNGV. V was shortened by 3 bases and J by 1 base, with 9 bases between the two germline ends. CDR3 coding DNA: TGTGCCAGCAGCTTGGGAGACCCGAACACTGAAGCTTTCCTT. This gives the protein CASSLGDPNTEAFL.

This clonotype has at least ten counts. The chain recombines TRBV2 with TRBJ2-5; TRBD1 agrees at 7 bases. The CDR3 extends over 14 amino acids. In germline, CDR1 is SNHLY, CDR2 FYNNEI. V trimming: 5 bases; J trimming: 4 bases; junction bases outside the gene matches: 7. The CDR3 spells CASSHYRGVETQYF. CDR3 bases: TGTGCCAGCAGTCACTACAGGGGAGTAGAGACCCAGTACTTC.

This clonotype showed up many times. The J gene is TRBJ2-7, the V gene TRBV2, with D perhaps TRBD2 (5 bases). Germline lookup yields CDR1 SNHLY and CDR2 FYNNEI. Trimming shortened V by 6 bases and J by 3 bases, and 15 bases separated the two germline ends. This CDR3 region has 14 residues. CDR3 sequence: CASRYALRDYEQYF. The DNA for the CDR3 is TGTGCCAGCAGGTACGCCCTGAGGGACTACGAGCAGTACTTC.

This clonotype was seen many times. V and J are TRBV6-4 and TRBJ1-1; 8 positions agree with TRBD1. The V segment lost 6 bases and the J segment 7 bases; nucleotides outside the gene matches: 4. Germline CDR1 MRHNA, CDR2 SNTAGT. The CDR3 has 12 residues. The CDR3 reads CASSQTGVEAFF. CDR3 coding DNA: TGTGCCAGCAGCCAGACAGGGGTTGAAGCTTTCTTT.

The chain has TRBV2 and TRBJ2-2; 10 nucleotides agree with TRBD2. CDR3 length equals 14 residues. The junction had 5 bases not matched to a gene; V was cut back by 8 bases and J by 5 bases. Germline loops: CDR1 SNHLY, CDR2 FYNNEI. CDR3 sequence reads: CASAPGLATGELFF. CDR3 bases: TGTGCCAGCGCCCCGGGACTAGCGACCGGGGAGCTGTTTTTT.